This T cell receptor (beta chain) was documented in a study of blood T cell repertoires in COVID-19. Across the whole study: From T cells, B-cell-depleted T cells, or PBMCs came the material, which was cDNA or gDNA.

The CDR3 extends over 14 amino acids. V lost 3 bases to trimming and J lost 3 bases, with 9 bases between them. Germline V gene sequence: CDR1 ENHRY, CDR2 SYGVKD. The protocol was immunoSEQ multiplex PCR, while the TCRdb copy is restricted to in-frame clones and leaves out a portion. The table records approximately 120,000 clones, less than 85% of them present only once. This receptor was identified in a woman aged 60-75 years with acute or convalescent COVID-19. Specimen: peripheral blood. This rearrangement joins TRBV10-3 to TRBJ1-5; D not certain. The CDR3 here is CAISEETLNQPQHF. The CDR3 nucleotides are TGTGCCATCAGTGAAGAGACACTCAATCAGCCCCAGCATTTT.